The present TCR beta chain was sequenced within a study of blood T cell repertoires in COVID-19. About the study: The United States, Italy and Spain provided the acute and convalescent COVID-19 samples. T cells, B-cell-depleted T cells, or PBMCs supplied cDNA or gDNA.

Authors' methods: Amplification from reference gene primers served as the basis for estimated nucleated cell counts. Using immunoSEQ multiplex PCR, the repertoire was profiled, and TCRdb retains in-frame clones only, with some absent. V and J calls and clone size follow that table, whereas D and trimming were derived from the DNA. The data contain around 140,000 clones, around 83% of them singletons. Seattle patients were enrolled during active infection and followed longitudinally. J gave up 0 bases and V 10 bases, and 6 bases lay outside the gene matches. Per the germline V gene, CDR1 is MNHEY and CDR2 is SVGAGI. This CDR3 comprises 15 residues.

This chain connects TRBV6-5 to TRBJ1-6, with 7 bases identical to TRBD1. The origin of this receptor is a man aged 25-45 years with COVID-19, enrolled during active disease. The specimen sequenced was peripheral blood. CDR3 DNA: TGTGCCACCCCAGGGGGGAGCTCCTATAATTCACCCCTCCACTTT. This encodes CATPGGSSYNSPLHF.